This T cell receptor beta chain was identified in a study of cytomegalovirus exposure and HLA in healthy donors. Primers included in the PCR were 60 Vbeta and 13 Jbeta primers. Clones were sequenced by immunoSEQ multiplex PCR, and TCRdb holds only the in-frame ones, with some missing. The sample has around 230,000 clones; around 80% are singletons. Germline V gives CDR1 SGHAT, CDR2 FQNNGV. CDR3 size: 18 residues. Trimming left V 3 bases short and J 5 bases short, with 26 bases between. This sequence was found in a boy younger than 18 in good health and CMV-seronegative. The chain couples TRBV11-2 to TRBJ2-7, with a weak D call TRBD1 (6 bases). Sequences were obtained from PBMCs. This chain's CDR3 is CASSFGGQVPLGRDEQYF. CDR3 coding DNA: TGTGCCAGCAGCTTTGGGGGACAAGTCCCTCTAGGACGGGACGAGCAGTACTTC.